The T cell receptor (beta chain) under discussion was sequenced for a study of technical replicates of blood from a handful of donors (dated by TCRdb to the late 2010s). Measured from the cysteine to the phenylalanine, the CDR3 is 16 residues long. Only the CDR3 portion is preserved as DNA: 48 bases, with reading frame beginning at the first base. The CDR1 and CDR2 encoded by the germline V gene are LGHNA and YSLEER. V and J are truncated by 3 bases and 0 bases respectively, leaving an intervening sequence of 13 bases. In this sample, this clone turned up once. No antigen is known for it. Qualities for individual bases were not recorded, and no much larger clone is one base off. The library came from the immunoSEQ multiplex PCR assay. TCRdb carries this immuneACCESS record with in-frame sequences only. Its versions omit some clonotypes, under half of them owing to an unresolved V gene in the studies checked, with the rest unexplained. The sample has about 85,000 clones on record, roughly 94% of them singletons. The ten biggest clones cover around 0.37% of the sample.

This receptor was taken from a human donor in good health. The V and J segments used are TRBV4-3 and TRBJ2-3; tentative D gene TRBD2, with 6 bases matching. Sequences were obtained from T cells isolated from PBMCs. The CDR3 amino acid sequence is: CASSQSPSASTDTQYF. The sequence in DNA is TGCGCCAGCAGCCAGAGCCCTAGCGCGAGCACAGATACGCAGTATTTT.